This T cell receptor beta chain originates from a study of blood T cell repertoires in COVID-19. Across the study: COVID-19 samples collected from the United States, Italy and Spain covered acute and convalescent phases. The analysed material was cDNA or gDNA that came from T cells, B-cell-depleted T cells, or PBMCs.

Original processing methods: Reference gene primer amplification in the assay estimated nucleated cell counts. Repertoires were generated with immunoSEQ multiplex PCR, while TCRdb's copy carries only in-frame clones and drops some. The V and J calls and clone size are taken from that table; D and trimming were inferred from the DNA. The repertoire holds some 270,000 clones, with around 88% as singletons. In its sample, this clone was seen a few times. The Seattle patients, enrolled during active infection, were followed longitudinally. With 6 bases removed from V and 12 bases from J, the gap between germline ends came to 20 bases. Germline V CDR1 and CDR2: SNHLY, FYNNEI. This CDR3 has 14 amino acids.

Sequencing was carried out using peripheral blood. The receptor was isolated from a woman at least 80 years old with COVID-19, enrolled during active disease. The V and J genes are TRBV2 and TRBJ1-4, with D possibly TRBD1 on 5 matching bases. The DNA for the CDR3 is TGTGCCAGCAGGTCCGGGGGGGTCACAGGAGAACTGTTTTTT. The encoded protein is CASRSGGVTGELFF.